This TCR beta chain was documented in a study of blood T cell repertoires in COVID-19. Study in general: Material from acute and convalescent COVID-19 was sourced from the United States, Italy and Spain. PBMCs, B-cell-depleted T cells, or T cells were the source of the cDNA or gDNA that made up the material.

In the original analysis: Quantification of nucleated cells was approximated via reference gene primer amplification. TCRdb keeps only in-frame clones here, not all; method: immunoSEQ multiplex PCR. The D gene and trimming were derived from the DNA, and the V and J assignments and clone size from that table. Of around 500,000 clones listed, approximately 83% are singletons. Germline CDR1 and CDR2: SGDLS and YYNGEE. CDR3 length: 15 residues. With 4 bases clipped from V and 4 bases from J, the junction kept 6 bases outside the gene matches. The source is a human donor in a cohort sampled during active COVID-19. Sequencing was carried out using peripheral blood. The gene calls are TRBV9 and TRBJ2-5; 11 bases match TRBD2. CDR3 sequence (DNA): TGTGCCAGCAGCTTTAGCGGGAGGGCCGGAGAGACCCAGTACTTC. This translates into CASSFSGRAGETQYF.